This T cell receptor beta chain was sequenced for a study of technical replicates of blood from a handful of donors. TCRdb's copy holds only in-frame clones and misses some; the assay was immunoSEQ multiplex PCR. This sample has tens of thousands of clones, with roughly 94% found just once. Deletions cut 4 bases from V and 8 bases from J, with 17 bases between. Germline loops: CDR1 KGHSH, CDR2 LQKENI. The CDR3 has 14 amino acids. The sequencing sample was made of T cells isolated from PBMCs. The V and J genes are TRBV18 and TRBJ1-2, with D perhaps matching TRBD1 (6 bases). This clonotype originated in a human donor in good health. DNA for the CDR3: TGTGCCAGCTCACTCGGACAGACCTTTAGGGGCTACACCTTC. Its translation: CASSLGQTFRGYTF.